Below, 26 T cell receptor beta chains from the same sample are listed, as sequenced in a study of shared clonotypes between healthy human individuals. Generated by immunoSEQ multiplex PCR, the TCRdb table keeps only in-frame clones and is missing some. This sample carries about 2.3 million clones, 85% to 95% of them seen once, and the ten largest clones take more than 0.35%. The specimen sequenced was naive CD4+ T cells from PBMCs. Subset in this sample: CD45RA+ positively selected. The receptor set was obtained from a man aged 18 to 29 in good health. Some clones in this sample may be carry-over from other donors' samples.

V gene TRBV7-3 combines with J gene TRBJ2-2; TRBD2 might be the D (7 bases). The germline CDR1 and CDR2 sequences are SGHTA and FQGTGA. Trimming cost V 6 bases and J 4 bases, with 21 bases left between them. The CDR3 sequence is 17 residues long. CDR3 coding DNA: TGTGCCAGCAGGGACCCGGGGGCTAGCGGAGCCACCGGGGAGCTGTTTTTT. Translating it yields CASRDPGASGATGELFF.

This chain uses TRBV2 with TRBJ2-2; D call uncertain. The V end lost 7 bases, the J end lost 5 bases, and 5 bases lay between the germline ends. The CDR3 is 11 residues long. Germline V CDR1 and CDR2: SNHLY, FYNNEI. CDR3 in DNA: TGTGCCAGCAAACTTACCGGGGAGCTGTTTTTT. This sequence encodes CASKLTGELFF.

The chain links TRBV5-8 to TRBJ2-5, with 12 bases identical to TRBD1. V was pared by 0 bases and J by 6 bases, with 6 bases of the junction left unmatched. CDR1 and CDR2 (germline): SGHTS, YDEGEE. The CDR3 has 16 amino acids. As DNA, the CDR3 is TGTGCCAGCAGCTTGGGCGGGACAGGGGGCGCAAAGACCCAGTACTTC. It is translated as CASSLGGTGGAKTQYF.

In DNA, the CDR3 is TGCGCCAGCAGCTCCGGAATTGCCCCAGATACGCAGTATTTT. Its protein is CASSSGIAPDTQYF. This chain joins TRBV5-1 and TRBJ2-3; D is undetermined. The CDR3 is 14 residues long. The germline gives CDR1 SGHRS, CDR2 YFSETQ. Between the trimmed V and J ends, which lost 3 bases and 4 bases, there was a span of 12 bases.

The chain employs TRBV18 and TRBJ2-2, with TRBD2 matching 9 bases. Germline V gene lookup returns CDR1 KGHSH and CDR2 LQKENI. V lost 1 base to trimming and J lost 6 bases; unmatched junction nucleotides: 6. The CDR3 loop spans 16 amino acids. The CDR3 sequence is CASSPLRGTSSGELFF. The CDR3 DNA is TGTGCCAGCTCACCACTGAGAGGGACTAGCTCCGGGGAGCTGTTTTTT.

The chain uses TRBV18 and TRBJ2-7; a weak D match, TRBD2 (6 bases). V lost 4 bases and J lost 3, with 10 bases in between. CDR3 length: 13 residues. Per germline, CDR1 KGHSH and CDR2 LQKENI. The CDR3 loop is CASSRGTDYEQYF. The CDR3 DNA sequence: TGTGCCAGCTCACGCGGGACTGACTACGAGCAGTACTTC.

The chain has TRBV11-3 and TRBJ2-1, with D unresolved. The V end was cut by 2 bases, the J end by 2 bases, with 16 bases between. The CDR3 contains 17 residues. The V gene's germline CDR1 is SGHNT and CDR2 YENEEA. This CDR3 is CASSLRAGTGPYNEQFF. The DNA of the CDR3 is TGTGCCAGCAGCTTAAGGGCCGGAACCGGACCCTACAATGAGCAGTTCTTC. Looking up the rest from reference TRBV11-3 and TRBJ2-1 gives the full variable domain: EAGVVQSPRYKIIEKKQPVAFWCNPISGHNTLYWYLQNLGQGPELLIRYENEEAVDDSQLPKDRFSAERLKGVDSTLKIQPAELGDSAVYLCASSLRAGTGPYNEQFFGPGTRLTVL.

As regards this clone: Other DNA sequences within the sample encode an identical CDR3. The rearrangement links TRBV5-4 to TRBJ2-3; 10 bases are shared with TRBD2. Germline V CDR1 and CDR2: SGHNT, YYREEE (reference sequence). V trimming: 2 bases; J trimming: 0 bases; junction bases outside the gene matches: 3. The CDR3 has 16 amino acids. The CDR3 loop is CASSLRLAGSTDTQYF. The CDR3 DNA follows: TGTGCCAGCAGCTTACGACTAGCGGGTAGCACAGATACGCAGTATTTT.

The rearrangement uses TRBV7-6 and TRBJ2-7; D remains unclear. The CDR3 consists of 13 residues. V shed 5 bases and J shed 3 bases, with 11 bases lying between them. CDR1 is SGHVS and CDR2 is FNYEAQ in the germline V gene. CDR3 in amino acids: CASSPTSSYEQYF. The CDR3 coding sequence is TGTGCCAGCAGCCCTACCTCTAGCTACGAGCAGTACTTC.

The chain combines TRBV29-1 with TRBJ2-4; D tentatively reads TRBD1 or TRBD2 (6 bases each). This CDR3 spans 13 amino acids. In germline, CDR1 is SQVTM, CDR2 ANQGSEA. Trimming removed 7 bases at V and 1 base at J, with 11 bases between. CDR3 amino acids: CSAGGQAKNIQYF. Written as DNA, the CDR3 is TGCAGCGCCGGGGGCCAGGCCAAAAACATTCAGTACTTC.

The rearrangement links TRBV19 to TRBJ1-5, with D perhaps TRBD1 (5 bases). The V and J ends lost 5 bases and 4 bases respectively, with 18 bases between them. Germline CDR1 is LNHDA and CDR2 is SQIVND (reference sequence). The CDR3 is 16 amino acids. CDR3 nucleotide sequence: TGTGCCAGTAGTCTATACTTCGACAGCGGAAATCAGCCCCAGCATTTT. Protein sequence: CASSLYFDSGNQPQHF.

This chain links TRBV5-1 with TRBJ2-1; 8 bases fit TRBD2. The CDR3 covers 13 residues. Germline-derived CDR1 and CDR2 are SGHRS and YFSETQ. Losses at the gene ends were 4 bases for V and 11 bases for J; bases not matched to a gene: 8. CDR3 sequence: CASSLTSGGQQFF. In nucleotides, the CDR3 is TGCGCCAGCAGCCTAACCTCGGGGGGGCAGCAGTTCTTC. The complete variable domain, with remaining parts taken from reference TRBV5-1 and TRBJ2-1, reads KAGVTQTPRYLIKTRGQQVTLSCSPISGHRSVSWYQQTPGQGLQFLFEYFSETQRNKGNFPGRFSGRQFSNSRSEMNVSTLELGDSALYLCASSLTSGGQQFFGPGTRLTVL.

This chain connects TRBV7-9 to TRBJ2-7; TRBD2 agrees at 12 bases. V gave up 6 bases and J gave up 5 bases; unmatched junction bases: 8. This CDR3 has 15 amino acids. The germline gives CDR1 SEHNR, CDR2 FQNEAQ (reference sequence). The CDR3 sequence: CASSKTSGSSNEQYF. CDR3 coding DNA: TGTGCCAGCAGTAAGACTAGCGGGAGTTCCAACGAGCAGTACTTC.

The chain combines TRBV7-9 with TRBJ2-5, with D possibly matching TRBD2 (7 bases). The CDR3 contains 16 residues. Germline V gene sequence: CDR1 SEHNR, CDR2 FQNEAQ (reference sequence). Deletions cut 5 bases from V and 5 bases from J, with 21 bases between. The CDR3 nucleotides read TGTGCCAGCAGCCGCGGCGGTCGGGGGGCGGAGGAGACCCAGTACTTC. It specifies CASSRGGRGAEETQYF.

This CDR3 is CASSVRPGTSGGDEQYF. Written as DNA, the CDR3 is TGTGCCAGCAGCGTTCGACCGGGGACTAGCGGTGGGGACGAGCAGTACTTC. The chain is built from TRBV9 and TRBJ2-7, with 11 bases lining up with TRBD2. J was trimmed by 5 bases and V by 2 bases; bases with no gene match: 12. The CDR3 contains 17 residues. Germline assignment: CDR1 SGDLS and CDR2 YYNGEE.

V gene TRBV2 combines with J gene TRBJ2-5, with 7 bases aligning to TRBD1. V dropped 8 bases and J dropped 11; count of bases not matched to a gene: 14. Germline V gene sequence: CDR1 SNHLY, CDR2 FYNNEI. This CDR3 spans 13 amino acids. CDR3 bases: TGTGCCAGCCAAAGACAGGGCCCGGATAATCAGTACTTC. It specifies CASQRQGPDNQYF.

The chain couples TRBV19 to TRBJ2-7; D might be TRBD1 or TRBD2, each matching 5 bases. The germline V gene has CDR1 LNHDA and CDR2 SQIVND (reference sequence). V was pared by 5 bases and J by 5 bases, with 19 bases between. The CDR3 contains 15 residues. Written as DNA, the CDR3 is TGTGCCAGTAGTCTAATCGGGACCACAGGTAACGAGCAGTACTTC. Its protein product is CASSLIGTTGNEQYF.

The chain is built from TRBV6-1 and TRBJ1-5, with a weak D call TRBD1 (5 bases). V dropped 6 bases and J dropped 4 bases, with 10 bases sitting between them. Looked up from germline, CDR1 is MNHNS and CDR2 is SASEGT. The CDR3 is 13 amino acids. The CDR3 sequence is CASSKGPNQPQHF. The CDR3 DNA reads as TGTGCCAGCAGCAAGGGACCTAATCAGCCCCAGCATTTT.

This chain connects TRBV29-1 to TRBJ2-1, with TRBD1 matching 7 bases. CDR1 and CDR2 from the germline V gene are SQVTM and ANQGSEA. With 7 bases clipped from V and 0 bases from J, the junction kept 6 bases outside the gene matches. The CDR3 is 14 amino acids. The CDR3 region has the DNA TGCAGCGCGGGACAGAAATACTCCTACAATGAGCAGTTCTTC. Translating it yields CSAGQKYSYNEQFF.

In nucleotides, the CDR3 is TGTGCCAGCAGTTACACAGGGGCGAACACCGGGGAGCTGTTTTTT. It codes for CASSYTGANTGELFF. The chain recombines TRBV6-6 with TRBJ2-2; 7 bases agree with TRBD1. Germline CDR1 is MNHNY and CDR2 is SVGAGI (reference sequence). This CDR3 spans 15 amino acids. V shed 2 bases and J 0 bases; nucleotides not matched to a gene: 0.

This chain uses TRBV19 with TRBJ2-2; 8 nucleotides align to TRBD1. V dropped 7 bases and J dropped 8; count of bases not matched to a gene: 18. The CDR3 spans 17 residues. Looked up from germline, CDR1 is LNHDA and CDR2 is SQIVND (reference sequence). CDR3 coding DNA: TGTGCCAGTATCGATAGGACAGGGCGGAAGCGGTCTGGGGAGCTGTTTTTT. Amino acid sequence: CASIDRTGRKRSGELFF.

The rearrangement uses TRBV18 and TRBJ2-5; D gene unclear. CDR1 is KGHSH and CDR2 is LQKENI in the germline V gene. The V and J ends lost 3 bases and 4 bases respectively, with 12 bases between them. The CDR3 has 14 amino acids. CDR3 protein: CASSPATLGETQYF. The CDR3 nucleotides read TGTGCCAGCTCACCGGCCACATTGGGAGAGACCCAGTACTTC.

A note on this clone: Additional DNA sequences in this sample encode the identical CDR3. The chain links TRBV11-2 to TRBJ2-1; TRBD2 matches at 10 bases. The CDR3 consists of 15 residues. Germline-derived CDR1 and CDR2 are SGHAT and FQNNGV. The V gene end was trimmed by 3 bases and the J gene end by 4 bases; junction bases not matched to a gene: 3. CDR3 amino acids: CASSLGLALYNEQFF. The CDR3 DNA reads as TGTGCCAGCAGCTTGGGACTAGCGTTGTACAATGAGCAGTTCTTC.

Written as DNA, the CDR3 is TGTGCCAGCACTCGGGGTATCTCCGCTGAAGCTTTCTTT. Its protein is CASTRGISAEAFF. The rearrangement joins TRBV6-1 to TRBJ1-1; no clear D gene. Trimming removed 7 bases at V and 6 bases at J, with 15 bases between. Germline values: CDR1 MNHNS, CDR2 SASEGT. The CDR3 is 13 residues long.

This chain joins TRBV29-1 and TRBJ2-5; D possibly corresponds to TRBD1 (6 bases). V lost 5 bases and J lost 2, with 9 bases in between. The germline V gene has CDR1 SQVTM and CDR2 ANQGSEA. The CDR3 covers 12 residues. The CDR3 sequence is CSVPRGQETQYF. As DNA, the CDR3 is TGCAGCGTTCCGAGGGGGCAAGAGACCCAGTACTTC.

The chain uses TRBV28 and TRBJ2-7; D not certain. Germline V CDR1 and CDR2: MDHEN, SYDVKM. The CDR3 has 14 amino acids. V was clipped by 3 bases and J by 4 bases, with 13 bases between them. This CDR3 reads CASSLPSPRYEQYF. The DNA of the CDR3 is TGTGCCAGCAGTTTGCCCTCCCCCCGATACGAGCAGTACTTC.